Listed here is a single TCR beta chain. What it binds is unknown. These data are taken from a study of T cells expressing NK-cell markers. General study results and limits: About six donors showed dominant NKG2C+ clonotypes comprising about 1.0-7.5% of their CD8+ T cells.

UMIs were included in TCR beta cDNA generated by 5'RACE template switching. TCRdb re-called the 5' RACE reads and shows each CDR3 protein once, DNA omitted. Its table lists under 600,000 distinct CDR3 sequences. The germline CDR1 and CDR2 sequences are KGHDR and SFDVKD. This CDR3 spans 15 amino acids. The rearrangement uses TRBV24-1 and TRBJ2-7; without DNA, the TCRdb call of TRBD2 cannot be checked. The source of this sequence is a woman aged 45 to 65 in good health. The sequenced material came from blood T cells: a sorted CD56 or NKG2C T cell subset, CD4+ or CD8+ T cells, or bulk PBMC T cells (not recorded which). The chain's CDR3 is CATSDRTSSSYEQYF.